This is a list of T cell receptor beta chains from one sample in a study of cytotoxic CD8 clonotypes in ibrutinib-treated CLL. Here immunoSEQ multiplex PCR was the method, and the copy in TCRdb shows in-frame clones only, minus some. Here the sample spans roughly 250,000 clones, 70% being singletons. The sequences come from PBMCs, collected after 24 months of ibrutinib treatment. Receptors originate from a human donor with chronic lymphocytic leukemia. CDR3s include the opening cysteine and the closing phenylalanine or tryptophan. The D gene is left open where the match is weak. Part of the rows lack a size; the others show once, few, many or a class for expanded clones.

D: -
length: 15
J: TRBJ2-7
size: -
V: TRBV5-1
CDR3: CASSWNPQESYEQYF
DNA: TGCGCCAGCAGCTGGAACCCTCAGGAATCCTACGAGCAGTACTTC

D: -
length: 13
J: TRBJ2-7
size: -
V: TRBV27
CDR3: CASSSKPGTAQYF
DNA: TGTGCCAGCAGTTCAAAACCCGGGACTGCCCAGTACTTC

D: -
length: 11
J: TRBJ1-2
size: -
V: TRBV20-1
CDR3: CSARGGVRYTF
DNA: TGCAGTGCCAGAGGGGGTGTTCGCTACACCTTC

D: TRBD2
length: 15
J: TRBJ2-7
size: -
V: TRBV27
CDR3: CASSLSLAGVSEQYF
DNA: TGTGCCAGCAGTTTATCTCTAGCGGGTGTCTCCGAGCAGTACTTC

D: TRBD1
length: 14
J: TRBJ2-7
size: few
V: TRBV2
CDR3: CASSWDRGSYEQYF
DNA: TGTGCCAGCAGTTGGGACAGGGGTTCCTACGAGCAGTACTTC

D: -
length: 13
J: TRBJ2-1
size: -
V: TRBV30
CDR3: CAWSGISYNEQFF
DNA: TGTGCCTGGTCAGGGATCTCCTACAATGAGCAGTTCTTC

D: -
length: 15
J: TRBJ2-1
size: -
V: TRBV9
CDR3: CASSVVSSRNNEQFF
DNA: TGTGCCAGCAGCGTAGTCTCTAGCAGAAACAATGAGCAGTTCTTC

D: -
length: 14
J: TRBJ2-6
size: few
V: TRBV10-3
CDR3: CAISEGTGANVLTF
DNA: TGTGCCATCAGTGAGGGGACCGGGGCCAACGTCCTGACTTTC

D: TRBD1
length: 14
J: TRBJ2-1
size: -
V: TRBV27
CDR3: CASTRTGVYNEQFF
DNA: TGTGCCAGCACCCGGACAGGGGTTTACAATGAGCAGTTCTTC

D: -
length: 12
J: TRBJ2-5
size: -
V: TRBV5-1
CDR3: CASSFSVETQYF
DNA: TGCGCCAGCAGCTTTTCCGTAGAGACCCAGTACTTC

D: TRBD1
length: 15
J: TRBJ2-1
size: few
V: TRBV9
CDR3: CASSLGQGTYNEQFF
DNA: TGTGCCAGCAGCCTAGGACAGGGCACCTACAATGAGCAGTTCTTC

D: TRBD2
length: 17
J: TRBJ2-5
size: -
V: TRBV15
CDR3: CATTKGLARLRGETQYF
DNA: TGTGCCACCACAAAGGGACTAGCGAGGCTTCGTGGGGAGACCCAGTACTTC

D: -
length: 11
J: TRBJ2-2
size: -
V: TRBV6-5
CDR3: CASSFGGELFF
DNA: TGTGCCAGCAGTTTTGGCGGGGAGCTGTTTTTT

D: TRBD2
length: 19
J: TRBJ2-4
size: once
V: TRBV7-9
CDR3: CASSFYGLAGEEGKNIQYF
DNA: TGTGCCAGCAGCTTCTACGGACTAGCGGGAGAAGAGGGCAAAAACATTCAGTACTTC

D: -
length: 13
J: TRBJ2-1
size: few
V: TRBV11-1
CDR3: CASSFGKGNEQFF
DNA: TGTGCCAGCAGCTTCGGCAAGGGCAATGAGCAGTTCTTC

D: -
length: 16
J: TRBJ2-7
size: -
V: TRBV7-8
CDR3: CASSPTVTPLPYEQYF
DNA: TGTGCCAGCAGCCCAACGGTCACACCGTTACCCTACGAGCAGTACTTC

D: -
length: 15
J: TRBJ1-3
size: -
V: TRBV5-8
CDR3: CASSLRGNSGNTIYF
DNA: TGTGCCAGCAGCTTGCGGGGGAACTCTGGAAACACCATATATTTT

D: -
length: 15
J: TRBJ1-2
size: once
V: TRBV6-6
CDR3: CASSYRARVLDGYTF
DNA: TGTGCCAGCAGTTACAGGGCCAGGGTTCTTGATGGCTACACCTTC

D: -
length: 16
J: TRBJ2-7
size: -
V: TRBV25-1
CDR3: CASSGAGAVSGYEQYF
DNA: TGTGCCAGCAGCGGAGCTGGTGCGGTCTCCGGATACGAGCAGTACTTC

D: TRBD1
length: 16
J: TRBJ2-3
size: -
V: TRBV4-2
CDR3: CASSQEGTGGTDTQYF
DNA: TGTGCCAGCAGCCAAGAGGGGACAGGGGGTACAGATACGCAGTATTTT

D: -
length: 13
J: TRBJ1-1
size: -
V: TRBV18
CDR3: CASSPDLNTEAFF
DNA: TGTGCCAGCTCACCGGACCTGAACACTGAAGCTTTCTTT

D: -
length: 13
J: TRBJ2-1
size: -
V: TRBV7-3
CDR3: CASSPHRTAEQFF
DNA: TGTGCCAGCAGCCCCCATCGGACTGCTGAACAGTTCTTC

D: -
length: 11
J: TRBJ2-3
size: few
V: TRBV27
CDR3: CATSRADTQYF
DNA: TGTGCCACCAGTAGGGCAGATACGCAGTATTTT

D: -
length: 15
J: TRBJ1-3
size: -
V: TRBV4-1
CDR3: CASSRDGTSGNTIYF
DNA: TGCGCCAGCAGCCGGGACGGGACCTCTGGAAACACCATATATTTT

D: TRBD2
length: 18
J: TRBJ2-1
size: -
V: TRBV30
CDR3: CAWMFVVGLAGTYNEQFF
DNA: TGTGCCTGGATGTTTGTTGTAGGACTAGCGGGAACCTACAATGAGCAGTTCTTC

D: -
length: 13
J: TRBJ1-1
size: -
V: TRBV5-1
CDR3: CASSLAGETEAFF
DNA: TGCGCCAGCAGCTTGGCTGGGGAGACTGAAGCTTTCTTT

D: -
length: 13
J: TRBJ2-5
size: -
V: TRBV5-4
CDR3: CASSGSTEETQYF
DNA: TGTGCCAGCAGCGGGAGCACGGAGGAGACCCAGTACTTC

D: TRBD1
length: 13
J: TRBJ1-2
size: -
V: TRBV19
CDR3: CASSITGGDGYTF
DNA: TGTGCCAGTAGTATAACAGGGGGAGACGGCTACACCTTC

D: -
length: 17
J: TRBJ2-1
size: once
V: TRBV9
CDR3: CASSPPWGRSSYNEQFF
DNA: TGTGCCAGCAGCCCTCCCTGGGGCAGAAGCTCCTACAATGAGCAGTTCTTC

D: -
length: 14
J: TRBJ2-7
size: -
V: TRBV5-1
CDR3: CASSLDGVQYEQYF
DNA: TGCGCCAGCAGCTTGGATGGGGTGCAGTACGAGCAGTACTTC

D: -
length: 13
J: TRBJ2-7
size: -
V: TRBV7-3
CDR3: CASSAPGDHEQYF
DNA: TGTGCCAGCAGCGCACCCGGGGACCACGAGCAGTACTTC

D: -
length: 15
J: TRBJ2-7
size: -
V: TRBV4-3
CDR3: CASSQGAGQNYEQYF
DNA: TGCGCCAGCAGCCAAGGAGCCGGACAAAACTACGAGCAGTACTTC

D: -
length: 14
J: TRBJ2-4
size: once
V: TRBV29-1
CDR3: CSVESRLAKNIQYF
DNA: TGCAGCGTTGAATCTCGACTAGCCAAAAACATTCAGTACTTC

D: TRBD1
length: 17
J: TRBJ2-1
size: -
V: TRBV5-1
CDR3: CASSLEPQGASYNEQFF
DNA: TGCGCCAGCAGCTTGGAACCACAGGGGGCTTCCTACAATGAGCAGTTCTTC

D: -
length: 12
J: TRBJ1-2
size: -
V: TRBV5-8
CDR3: CASSLRGIGYTF
DNA: TGTGCCAGCAGCTTGCGGGGGATCGGCTACACCTTC